The next 23 T cell receptor beta chains were all read from a single sample in a study of blood T cell repertoires in COVID-19. Using immunoSEQ multiplex PCR, the repertoire was profiled, and TCRdb retains in-frame clones only, with some absent. The data show about 140,000 clones, 84% seen once. The sequencing input was PBMCs or T cells enriched from blood (not recorded which). These receptors originate from a man in his forties or fifties with acute COVID-19.

The chain combines TRBV27 with TRBJ2-1; TRBD2 might be the D (8 bases). This CDR3 comprises 18 residues. V was trimmed by 6 bases and J by 0 bases, leaving 21 bases between them. CDR1 and CDR2 (germline): MNHEY, SMNVEV (reference sequence). The CDR3 protein is CASSLLGGGGLSYNEQFF. The DNA of the CDR3 is TGTGCCAGCAGCCTCTTAGGGGGCGGGGGGCTCTCCTACAATGAGCAGTTCTTC.

The chain is built from TRBV30 and TRBJ1-2; 7 bases fit TRBD1. The J segment lost 5 bases and the V segment lost 4 bases, leaving 10 bases of the junction unmatched. Germline-derived CDR1 and CDR2 are GTSNPN and SVGIG (reference sequence). The CDR3 consists of 14 residues. The DNA for the CDR3 is TGTGCCTGGATTCGGGACAGCCAAGGGTATGGCTACACCTTC. Translation gives CAWIRDSQGYGYTF.

The V gene is TRBV5-1, the J gene TRBJ2-1; no clear D. Germline CDR1 is SGHRS and CDR2 is YFSETQ. The V gene lost 2 bases and the J gene lost 3 bases, with 12 bases spanning the gap. The CDR3 has 15 residues. The CDR3 DNA is TGCGCCAGCAGCTTCAGAGGCGGCCGCTACAATGAGCAGTTCTTC. It specifies CASSFRGGRYNEQFF.

Remarks on this clone: Other nucleotide sequences in the sample specify the same CDR3. J is TRBJ2-7 and V is TRBV28; D is undetermined. CDR3 length: 12 amino acids. Germline V gene data show CDR1 as MDHEN and CDR2 as SYDVKM. V was trimmed by 5 bases and J by 1 base, leaving 6 bases between them. As DNA, the CDR3 is TGTGCCAGCAGTCTCCAGTCCTACGAGCAGTACTTC. Translation gives CASSLQSYEQYF.

The chain combines TRBV11-2 with TRBJ2-7; TRBD2 agrees at 7 bases. Germline CDR1 is SGHAT and CDR2 is FQNNGV. The CDR3 has 12 residues. Trimming took 5 bases from V and 4 from J; bases not matched to a gene: 2. CDR3 nucleotides: TGTGCCAGCAGCCTGGGACTATACGAGCAGTACTTC. Amino acid sequence: CASSLGLYEQYF.

The rearrangement joins TRBV10-3 to TRBJ2-7; 13 bases line up with TRBD2. This CDR3 region has 15 residues. CDR1 ENHRY and CDR2 SYGVKD come from the germline V gene. V lost 9 bases, J lost 0 bases, and 5 bases stayed unmatched. The chain's CDR3 is CAIGLAGESSYEQYF. CDR3 nucleotide sequence: TGTGCCATAGGACTAGCGGGGGAAAGCTCCTACGAGCAGTACTTC.

The chain has TRBV15 and TRBJ2-1, with D hard to call. CDR1 LNHNV and CDR2 YYDKDF come from the germline V gene (reference sequence). The ends were cut back, 8 bases at V and 1 base at J, with 9 bases in the middle. CDR3 length: 13 residues. This CDR3 is CATEDGSYNEQFF. As DNA, the CDR3 is TGTGCCACCGAGGATGGTTCCTACAATGAGCAGTTCTTC.

V and J are TRBV16 and TRBJ2-3, with unresolved D. V was pared by 4 bases and J by 2 bases, with 16 bases between. Germline CDR1 and CDR2: KGHSY and FQNENV. CDR3 length: 16 residues. CDR3 in DNA: TGTGCCAGCAGCCTTTCTCTAGGATTAAACACAGATACGCAGTATTTT. It specifies CASSLSLGLNTDTQYF.

The CDR3 nucleotides read TGTGCCAGCAGCAGCCGGGACTCGATTCGCAACGAGCAGTACTTC. Its protein is CASSSRDSIRNEQYF. V gene TRBV7-9 combines with J gene TRBJ2-7; D is possibly TRBD2 (6 bases). Germline assignment: CDR1 SEHNR and CDR2 FQNEAQ (reference sequence). V dropped 5 bases and J dropped 5 bases, with 19 bases sitting between them. This CDR3 has 15 residues.

The chain links TRBV12-2 to TRBJ2-7; the D call of TRBD2 is as the table states it, not checked on the DNA. TRBV12-2 is termed a pseudogene. The CDR3 length is 14 residues. The CDR3 coding sequence is TGTGCAAGTCGCCCCAAGGGGGGGGGCTACGAGCAGTACTTC. This codes for CASRPKGGGYEQYF.

The chain has TRBV3-1 (or the pseudogene TRBV3-2) and TRBJ1-1; D perhaps matches TRBD1 (5 bases). Trimming cost V 4 bases and J 1 base, with 13 bases left between them. Germline V gene lookup returns CDR1 LGHDT and CDR2 YNNKEL (reference sequence). The CDR3 covers 15 residues. CDR3 in amino acids: CASSRGRGWNTEAFF. In DNA form, the CDR3 reads TGTGCCAGCAGCCGAGGGAGGGGATGGAACACTGAAGCTTTCTTT.

This sequence joins TRBV2 and TRBJ1-5; D is unclear. The CDR3 runs 13 residues. The germline V gene has CDR1 SNHLY and CDR2 FYNNEI. Between the trimmed V and J ends, which lost 5 bases and 0 bases, there was a span of 5 bases. This CDR3 is CASSQYSNQPQHF. The CDR3 DNA reads TGTGCCAGCAGTCAGTATAGCAATCAGCCCCAGCATTTT.

The V gene is TRBV7-9, the J gene TRBJ1-5; the D is unclear. The CDR3 runs 13 residues. Germline V gene sequence: CDR1 SEHNR, CDR2 FQNEAQ (reference sequence). The V end was cut by 5 bases, the J end by 0 bases, with 5 bases between. CDR3 amino acids: CASSRDSNQPQHF. The DNA of the CDR3 is TGTGCCAGCAGCAGAGATAGCAATCAGCCCCAGCATTTT.

The gene calls are TRBV28 and TRBJ2-7; 7 nucleotides line up with TRBD2. The ends lost 7 bases at V and 6 bases at J; junction bases unmatched: 12. The CDR3 covers 14 residues. Germline V gene sequence: CDR1 MDHEN, CDR2 SYDVKM. For the CDR3, the DNA is TGTGCCAGCACCCTGGGGGGAGGGCCTCGCGAGCAGTACTTC. The encoded protein is CASTLGGGPREQYF.

The chain recombines TRBV3-1 (or the pseudogene TRBV3-2) with TRBJ2-3, with 9 bases lining up with TRBD2. CDR1 is LGHDT, CDR2 YNNKEL, per germline (reference sequence). V dropped 4 bases and J dropped 4; count of bases not matched to a gene: 12. This CDR3 is 17 amino acids long. CDR3 loop: CASSPKAIAGDPDTQYF. The CDR3 DNA sequence: TGTGCCAGCAGCCCTAAGGCAATAGCGGGAGACCCAGATACGCAGTATTTT.

Comment on this clone: Other DNA sequences of this sample code for an identical CDR3. The V and J genes are TRBV6-1 and TRBJ2-7, with 8 bases lining up with TRBD1. Germline CDR1 and CDR2: MNHNS and SASEGT. The CDR3 runs 15 residues. Trimming took 2 bases from V and 4 from J; bases not matched to a gene: 7. Here the CDR3 reads CASSERTGGSYEQYF. The CDR3 DNA sequence: TGTGCCAGCAGTGAACGAACAGGGGGTTCGTACGAGCAGTACTTC.

This chain uses TRBV10-2 with TRBJ2-1, with TRBD2 identical over 11 bases. Unmatched junction bases numbered 6, after V lost 4 bases and J lost 4 bases. This CDR3 is built from 16 residues. Germline CDR1 is WSHSY and CDR2 is SAAADI. Here the CDR3 reads CASSALGTSGYNEQFF. CDR3 bases: TGCGCCAGCAGTGCCCTGGGGACTAGCGGTTACAATGAGCAGTTCTTC.

V is TRBV20-1 and J is TRBJ1-1; no reliable D call. Germline values: CDR1 DFQATT, CDR2 SNEGSKA (reference sequence). V was cut by 6 bases and J by 8 bases, with 10 bases left in between. CDR3 length: 10 amino acids. CDR3 residues: CSALRREAFF. DNA for the CDR3: TGCAGTGCCTTGCGGAGAGAAGCTTTCTTT.

V and J are TRBV19 and TRBJ2-7; 9 nucleotides agree with TRBD1. Germline values: CDR1 LNHDA, CDR2 SQIVND (reference sequence). Trimming cost V 5 bases and J 6 bases; bases outside gene matches: 11. The CDR3 sequence is 15 residues long. The CDR3 reads CASSAWTGEFGEQYF. CDR3 nucleotide sequence: TGTGCCAGTAGTGCCTGGACAGGGGAATTCGGCGAGCAGTACTTC.

J is TRBJ1-2 and V is TRBV27; D gene ambiguous. CDR1 is MNHEY and CDR2 is SMNVEV in the germline V gene (reference sequence). The CDR3 totals 13 residues. V was pared by 0 bases and J by 2 bases, with 4 bases between. In nucleotides, the CDR3 is TGTGCCAGCAGTTTATCCCCAAACTATGGCTACACCTTC. This sequence encodes CASSLSPNYGYTF.

The V gene is TRBV19, the J gene TRBJ2-2; the match to TRBD1 covers 9 bases. Trimming cost V 3 bases and J 6 bases; bases outside gene matches: 8. Germline CDR1 and CDR2: LNHDA and SQIVND (reference sequence). CDR3 length: 16 residues. This chain's CDR3 is CASSIQQGARAGELFF. Written as DNA, the CDR3 is TGTGCCAGTAGTATCCAACAGGGGGCGCGGGCCGGGGAGCTGTTTTTT.

This clone was counted a few times. The chain uses TRBV7-6 and TRBJ2-2, with 7 bases lining up with TRBD2. CDR3 length equals 16 residues. The ends lost 0 bases at V and 7 bases at J; junction bases unmatched: 8. The germline V gene has CDR1 SGHVS and CDR2 FNYEAQ. CDR3 loop: CASSLAGGYSYGELFF. The CDR3 nucleotides read TGTGCCAGCAGCTTAGCGGGGGGGTATTCCTACGGGGAGCTGTTTTTT.

The chain couples TRBV4-3 to TRBJ2-5; 9 positions agree with TRBD2. The V gene's germline CDR1 is LGHNA and CDR2 YSLEER. V shed 1 base, J shed 1 base, and the junction held 4 bases outside the gene matches. The CDR3 runs to 16 residues. The CDR3 region is CASSQGASGTQETQYF. The CDR3 DNA reads as TGCGCCAGCAGCCAAGGGGCTAGCGGGACCCAAGAGACCCAGTACTTC.